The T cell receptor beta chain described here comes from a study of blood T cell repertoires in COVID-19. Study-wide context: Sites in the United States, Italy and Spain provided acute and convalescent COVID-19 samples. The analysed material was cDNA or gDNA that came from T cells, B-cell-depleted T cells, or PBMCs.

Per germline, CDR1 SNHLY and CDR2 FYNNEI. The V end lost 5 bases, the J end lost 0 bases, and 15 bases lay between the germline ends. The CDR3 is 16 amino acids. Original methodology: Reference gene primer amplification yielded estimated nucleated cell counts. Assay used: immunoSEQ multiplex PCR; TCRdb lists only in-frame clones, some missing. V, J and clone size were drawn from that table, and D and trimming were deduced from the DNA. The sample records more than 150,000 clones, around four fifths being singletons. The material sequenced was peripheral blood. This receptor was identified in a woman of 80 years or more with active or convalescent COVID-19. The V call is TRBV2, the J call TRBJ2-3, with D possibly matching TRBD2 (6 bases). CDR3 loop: CASSLVVRGSTDTQYF. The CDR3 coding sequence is TGTGCCAGCAGTCTCGTTGTGCGGGGAAGCACAGATACGCAGTATTTT. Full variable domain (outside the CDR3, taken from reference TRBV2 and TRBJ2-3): EPEVTQTPSHQVTQMGQEVILRCVPISNHLYFYWYRQILGQKVEFLVSFYNNEISEKSEIFDDQFSVERPDGSNFTLKIRSTKLEDSAMYFCASSLVVRGSTDTQYFGPGTRLTVL.